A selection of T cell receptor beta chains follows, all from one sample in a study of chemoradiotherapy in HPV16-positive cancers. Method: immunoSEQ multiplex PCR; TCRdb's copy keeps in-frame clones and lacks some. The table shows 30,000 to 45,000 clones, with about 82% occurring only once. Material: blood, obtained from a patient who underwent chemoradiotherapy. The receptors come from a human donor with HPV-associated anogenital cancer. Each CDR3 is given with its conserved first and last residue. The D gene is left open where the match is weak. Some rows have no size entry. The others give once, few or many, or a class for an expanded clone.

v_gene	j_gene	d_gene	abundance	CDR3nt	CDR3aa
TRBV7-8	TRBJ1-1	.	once	TGTGCCAGCAGCTTAGGGGGAGTAACTGAAGCTTTCTTT	CASSLGGVTEAFF
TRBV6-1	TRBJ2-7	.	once	TGTGCCAGCAGTGCTAGCGTGGTACAGAACGAGCAGTACTTC	CASSASVVQNEQYF
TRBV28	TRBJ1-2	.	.	TGTGCCAGCAGTTTAAACCTATCTCGGGGCTATGGCTACACCTTC	CASSLNLSRGYGYTF
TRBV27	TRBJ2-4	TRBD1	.	TGTGCCAGCAAGACAGGGGGGAAAAACATTCAGTACTTC	CASKTGGKNIQYF
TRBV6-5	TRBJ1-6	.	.	TGTGCCAGCAGTTACGCGGGTTCCCTAAACTCACCCCTCCACTTT	CASSYAGSLNSPLHF
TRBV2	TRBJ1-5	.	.	TGTGCCAGCAGTGCTCAGGGTCCGAATCAGCCCCAGCATTTT	CASSAQGPNQPQHF
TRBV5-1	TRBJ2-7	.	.	TGCGCCAGCAGCTTGTATCCGGGTGAACTCTACGAGCAGTACTTC	CASSLYPGELYEQYF
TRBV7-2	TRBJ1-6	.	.	TGTGCCAGCAGCTTAGAATGGGGGTCCTATAATTCACCCCTCCACTTT	CASSLEWGSYNSPLHF
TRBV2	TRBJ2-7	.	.	TGTGCCAGCAGTGAAGATCCTGTGATGGGGAACGAGCAGTACTTC	CASSEDPVMGNEQYF
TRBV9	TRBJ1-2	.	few	TGTGCCAGCAGCGGAGGGGGGGCCCGCTATGGCTACACCTTC	CASSGGGARYGYTF
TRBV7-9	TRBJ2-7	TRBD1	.	TGTGCCAGCAGCCCCCGGGACAGAAGAGTCGACGAGCAGTACTTC	CASSPRDRRVDEQYF
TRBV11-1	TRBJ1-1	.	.	TGTGCCAGCAGCTCCTCCTCCGTGGGCCTAGGGGCTTTCTTT	CASSSSSVGLGAFF
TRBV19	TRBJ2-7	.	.	TGTGCCAGTAGTATATCAGGGCAGTTGTACGAGCAGTACTTC	CASSISGQLYEQYF
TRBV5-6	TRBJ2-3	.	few	TGTGCCAGCAGCTTGGTTTCAGAGGCAACAGATACGCAGTATTTT	CASSLVSEATDTQYF
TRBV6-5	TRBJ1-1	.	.	TGTGCCAGCAGTCCCCCCACTGGGGCTGAAGCTTTCTTT	CASSPPTGAEAFF
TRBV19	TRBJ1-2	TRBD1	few	TGTGCCAGTAGTGTGACAGGGAAGTCCTATGGCTACACCTTC	CASSVTGKSYGYTF
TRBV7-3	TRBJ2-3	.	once	TGTGCCAGCAGCTTAATGGCCTCAGATACGCAGTATTTT	CASSLMASDTQYF
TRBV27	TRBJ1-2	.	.	TGTGCCAGCAGTTTATCTCGGGGATATGGCTACACCTTC	CASSLSRGYGYTF
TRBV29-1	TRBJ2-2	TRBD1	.	TGCAGCGTTACAAGGACAGGGGTCACCGGGGAGCTGTTTTTT	CSVTRTGVTGELFF
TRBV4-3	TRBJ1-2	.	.	TGCGCCAGCAGCCAGGGCTATGGCTACACCTTC	CASSQGYGYTF
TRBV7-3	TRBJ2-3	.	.	TGTGCCAGCTCACGAGGTTGGGGCACAGATACGCAGTATTTT	CASSRGWGTDTQYF
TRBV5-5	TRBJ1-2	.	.	TGTGCCAGCAGCCTGACCTCAGGGGTTTCCACCTTC	CASSLTSGVSTF
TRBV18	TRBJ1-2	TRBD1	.	TGTGCCAGCTCACCGGGGACAGCGGCTTCGTATGGCTACACCTTC	CASSPGTAASYGYTF
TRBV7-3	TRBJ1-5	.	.	TGTGCCAGCAGCTTAAAAGGGGAGGGGCTCCTGATGGACCAGCCCCAGCATTTT	CASSLKGEGLLMDQPQHF
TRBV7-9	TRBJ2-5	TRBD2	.	TGTGCCAGCAGCCCCACCAGTTTGACTAGCCGAGAGACCCAGTACTTC	CASSPTSLTSRETQYF
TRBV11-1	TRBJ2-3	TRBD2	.	TGTGCCAGCAGCGAGAGCGGGGGGGCCGGTACGCAGTATTTT	CASSESGGAGTQYF
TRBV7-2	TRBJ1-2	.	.	TGTGCCAGCAGCAAGAACACCGGGGGGGGCTATGGCTACACCTTC	CASSKNTGGGYGYTF
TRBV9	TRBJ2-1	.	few	TGTGCCAGCAGCGTAGACGGGACCCCGAATGAGCAGTTCTTC	CASSVDGTPNEQFF
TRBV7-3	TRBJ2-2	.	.	TGTGCCAGCAGCTTATTCAGGTCGGCAGGGGGGGCCGGGGAGCTGTTTTTT	CASSLFRSAGGAGELFF
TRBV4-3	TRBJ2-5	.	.	TGCGCCAGCAGCCAAGGGAGGCAGGGTTGGGAGACCCAGTACTTC	CASSQGRQGWETQYF
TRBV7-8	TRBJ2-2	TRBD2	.	TGTGCCAGCAGCTTAGCAGGGACGGCTAGCGGGGGTTCCGGGGAGCTGTTTTTT	CASSLAGTASGGSGELFF
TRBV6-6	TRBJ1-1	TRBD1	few	TGTGCCAGCAGTTACCCAGGACAGGGGGATGAAGCTTTCTTT	CASSYPGQGDEAFF
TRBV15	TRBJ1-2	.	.	TGTGCCACCAGCGCTGCCGGGGGAGGGGGGTATGGCTACACCTTC	CATSAAGGGGYGYTF
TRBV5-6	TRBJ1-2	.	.	TGTGCCAGCAGCTTGGGGGCCTTACAGGGACCCTATGGCTACACCTTC	CASSLGALQGPYGYTF
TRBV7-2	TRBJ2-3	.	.	TGTGCCAGCAGCTTGAGTATGGGGACAGATACGCAGTATTTT	CASSLSMGTDTQYF
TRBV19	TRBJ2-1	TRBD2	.	TGTGCCAGTACTAGCGGGGGGCGATACAATGAGCAGTTCTTC	CASTSGGRYNEQFF
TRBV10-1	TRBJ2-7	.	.	TGCGCCAGCAGTGAGCCCTCATCAGCCCAGCTCAGGAGCGTCCAGAAGAGGAGCTCCTACGAGCAGTACTTC	CASSEPSSAQLRSVQKRSSYEQYF
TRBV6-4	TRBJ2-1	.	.	TGTGCCAGCAGTATCGGTTGGAGGGGCTCCTACAATGAGCAGTTCTTC	CASSIGWRGSYNEQFF
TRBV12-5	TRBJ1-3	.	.	TGTGCTAGTGGTTTGGTACCTTACGGACTCTCTGGAAACACCATATATTTT	CASGLVPYGLSGNTIYF
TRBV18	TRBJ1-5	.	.	TGTGCCAGCTCACCAGGGGGGAGTCTGCAGCCCCAGCATTTT	CASSPGGSLQPQHF
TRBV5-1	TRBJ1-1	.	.	TGCGCCAGCAGCTTGCGTGGGGAACCGAACACTGAAGCTTTCTTT	CASSLRGEPNTEAFF
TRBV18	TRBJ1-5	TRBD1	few	TGTGCCAGCTCACAGCGGACAGGGATGCAGCCCCAGCATTTT	CASSQRTGMQPQHF
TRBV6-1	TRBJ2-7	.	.	TGTGCCAGCAGTGCCCAGTTCGGGGGTGACTACTACTACGAGCAGTACTTC	CASSAQFGGDYYYEQYF
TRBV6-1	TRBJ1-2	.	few	TGTGCCAGCAGTGAAATCAGAAAGGATGGCTACACCTTC	CASSEIRKDGYTF
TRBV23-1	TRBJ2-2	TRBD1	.	TGCGCCAGCAGTCAATCGGGACAGGGTGCCTACTGGGAGCTGTTTTTT	CASSQSGQGAYWELFF
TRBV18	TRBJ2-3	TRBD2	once	TGTGCCAGCTCATCCTCGACTAGCGGGAAGGGTACGCCCACAGATACGCAGTATTTT	CASSSSTSGKGTPTDTQYF
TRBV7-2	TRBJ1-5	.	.	TGTGCCAGCAGCCCTAGGACGGTTCTGGGCCAGCCCCAGCATTTT	CASSPRTVLGQPQHF
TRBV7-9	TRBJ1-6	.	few	TGTGCCAGCAGCTTAGCGGGACAAACTAGCTCCTATAATTCACCCCTCCACTTT	CASSLAGQTSSYNSPLHF
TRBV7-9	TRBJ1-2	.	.	TGTGCCAGCAGCTTAGGATCTGGCTCTAATGGCTACACCTTC	CASSLGSGSNGYTF
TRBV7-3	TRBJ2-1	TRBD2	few	TGTGCCAGCAGCTTAGAAGCGGGACCTTACAATGAGCAGTTCTTC	CASSLEAGPYNEQFF
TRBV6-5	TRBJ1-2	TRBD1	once	TGTGCCAGCAGCCAGGGACAGAACTATGGCTACACCTTC	CASSQGQNYGYTF
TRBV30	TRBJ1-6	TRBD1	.	TGTGCCTGGTCCGGGACAGGGAATTCACCCCTCCACTTT	CAWSGTGNSPLHF
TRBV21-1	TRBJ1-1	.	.	TGTGCCAGCAGCAAAGTCTCGGGACAGGAGAACACTGAAGCTTTCTTT	CASSKVSGQENTEAFF